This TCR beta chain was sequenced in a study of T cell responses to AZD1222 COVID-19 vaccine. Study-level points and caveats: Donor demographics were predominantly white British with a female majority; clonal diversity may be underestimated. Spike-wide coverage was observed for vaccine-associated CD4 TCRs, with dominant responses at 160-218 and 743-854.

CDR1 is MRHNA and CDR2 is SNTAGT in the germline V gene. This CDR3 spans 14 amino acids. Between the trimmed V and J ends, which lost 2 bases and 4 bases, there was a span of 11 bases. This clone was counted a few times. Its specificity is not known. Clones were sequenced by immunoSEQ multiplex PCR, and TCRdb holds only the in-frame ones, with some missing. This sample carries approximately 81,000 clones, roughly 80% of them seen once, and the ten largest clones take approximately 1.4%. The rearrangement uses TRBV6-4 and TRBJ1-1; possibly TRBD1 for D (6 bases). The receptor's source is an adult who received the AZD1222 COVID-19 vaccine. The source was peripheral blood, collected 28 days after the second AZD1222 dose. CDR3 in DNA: TGTGCCAGCAGTGACACCGACAGGCCCACTGAAGCTTTCTTT. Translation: CASSDTDRPTEAFF.